The clone carrying this TCR beta chain was recorded at least ten times. Antigen specificity is unknown. The sample is drawn from a study of human T cells and chemical hapten exposure. Study-wide context: Patients having alopecia areata, totalis or universalis were mostly female.

Trimming took 3 bases from V and 9 from J; bases not matched to a gene: 7. The CDR3 is 13 amino acids. Germline V lookup: CDR1 SGHDT, CDR2 YYEEEE. Study-level findings and limits: High-frequency TCRs, those above 1 in 1000, stayed the same after DPC sensitization.

Sample time point: patch test 1, 2 weeks after DPC sensitization. Treatment indicated: therapeutic diphenylcyclopropenone sensitization with weekly scalp DPC. Unique molecular identifiers were linked by the library to individual cDNA molecules. MiXCR, applied by TCRdb to the RACE reads, yields one record per CDR3 protein. Among some 380,000 distinct CDR3 sequences listed, roughly 4.8% were seen once. This TCR was recovered from a woman between 50 and 59 years old with alopecia areata. Some clones in this sample may be carry-over from other donors' samples. Material: whole blood, obtained in connection with sensitization to the hapten diphenylcyclopropenone (DPC). The chain carries TRBV5-6 and TRBJ2-3; 7 nucleotides line up with TRBD1. The DNA of the CDR3 is TGTGCCAGCAGCTCTGGACAGGAACGGACGCAGTATTTT. Translated, it gives CASSSGQERTQYF. Supplemented by reference TRBV5-6 and TRBJ2-3, the full variable domain reads DAGVTQSPTHLIKTRGQQVTLRCSPKSGHDTVSWYQQALGQGPQFIFQYYEEEERQRGNFPDRFSGHQFPNYSSELNVNALLLGDSALYLCASSSGQERTQYFGPGTRLTVL.